This T cell receptor beta chain emerged from a study of T-cell memory formation after mild COVID-19 (dated by TCRdb to 2020 to 2022). For context, the study as a whole: TCR sequence clusters from the two donors were largely donor specific. In a couple of donors, T-cell clones that expanded and contracted after mild COVID-19 were followed by sequencing TCRalpha and TCRbeta repertoires longitudinally. The cohort was made up of two young adult volunteers, one female and one male, who were previously healthy. Broad study findings and their caveats: Only two mild cases were covered in the study, and larger cohorts including severe cases with pre-infection samples were considered necessary. Contracting CD4+ clones were located mainly in the CM and EM memory subsets, whereas CD8+ clones were found to be enriched in EMRA. Balanced CD4/CD8 phenotypes were observed for clones contracting from day 15 to 85, whereas a bias towards CD4+ was observed for a second wave of clones expanding from day 15 to 37. Some responding clones were found in pre-infection memory, which suggests that pre-existing cross-reactive memory T cells took part in the SARS-CoV-2 response. SARS-CoV-2 specificity of the second-wave clones peaking on day 37 was not confirmed.

TCRdb names Illumina NovaSeq 6000 as the instrument used. TCRalpha and TCRbeta cDNA libraries were built by 5'RACE with constant-segment primers, adding sample barcodes and unique molecular identifiers. RNA was extracted from every sample with Trizol reagent. Library amplification was performed in two PCR steps, and a second sample barcode and Illumina TruSeq adapters were introduced in the second step. The libraries were sequenced on an Illumina NovaSeq using 2 x 150 bp paired-end reads. The original methods were these. Reads were demultiplexed and collapsed into UMI-guided consensus sequences with migec v1.2.7. Using mixcr v2.1.11, UMI consensuses were aligned to TRA and TRB V and J templates and then assembled into clonotypes. A clonotype was counted as expanded or contracted only if both edgeR and NoisET called the change significant, with noise models trained on biological replicates. edgeR calls used a false discovery rate-adjusted p below 0.01 and a log2 fold-change threshold of 1. As an exploratory analysis of dynamics, max-normalized trajectories of the 1000 most abundant clonotypes were examined with PCA combined with hierarchical clustering. Separately sequenced CD4+ and CD8+ repertoires were used to assign a CD4 or CD8 phenotype to each responding clone. TCRdb handled the public reads itself, with Q25 trimming in fastp and clone calling in MiXCR, and kept productive beta chains. Rows with a matching CDR3 protein are joined into one entry that keeps the most common DNA and genes. These V and J calls originate from TCRdb's pipeline instead of the authors' own analysis. This sample is represented by approximately 100,000 distinct CDR3 sequences; approximately 15% of them were singletons. The biggest ten clones account for 25% to 30% of the sample.

Note on this clonotype: The target of this receptor is not known. Base-call qualities are not available, and no considerably larger clone is one nucleotide away.

Ficoll-Paque density gradient centrifugation was the method used to isolate PBMCs. Via the germline V gene, CDR1 is MNHEY and CDR2 SVGAGI. The CDR3, cysteine through phenylalanine, is 16 amino acids long. The kept DNA is CDR3 alone, 48 bases in frame from the first base. Trimming leaves V shorter by 2 bases and J shorter by 3 bases, with the junction holding 6 bases beyond the gene matches. The rearranged chain carries TRBV6-5 and TRBJ2-1; 8 of the junction bases match TRBD2. This receptor was obtained from an adult woman who had mild COVID-19 (a few samples of this study predate the infection). The sample titles of this study are shuffled in the database, so cell type and time point are left out; the donor was told from shared clones. The sequenced sample was PBMCs or a T cell subset sorted from them (not recorded which). The CDR3 has the sequence CASSYNGAGVYNEQFF. The DNA sequence is given as TGTGCCAGCAGTTACAACGGAGCGGGAGTCTACAATGAGCAGTTCTTC.